This T cell receptor beta chain appears in the sequencing data of a study of T cell responses to AZD1222 COVID-19 vaccine. General study findings and limits: Clonal diversity was possibly underestimated, and the donors were mostly white British, with more females. Baseline seropositivity occurred in only a handful of AZD1222 recipients.

With 6 bases clipped from V and 9 bases from J, the junction kept 10 bases outside the gene matches. Germline values: CDR1 LNHDA, CDR2 SQIVND (reference sequence). This CDR3 contains 14 residues. This clone was detected only a few times. Antigen unknown. Using immunoSEQ multiplex PCR, the repertoire was profiled, and TCRdb retains in-frame clones only, with some absent. This sample has roughly 150,000 clones; 90% occur once, and the top ten carry 1.5% to 2%. The gene calls are TRBV19 and TRBJ2-1, with TRBD2 matching over 8 bases. The receptor was derived from an adult who received the AZD1222 COVID-19 vaccine. The sample consisted of peripheral blood, taken 28 days after the second AZD1222 dose. The CDR3 DNA reads as TGTGCCAGTAGCAGCGGGACTAGAGAGGCTGAGCAGTTCTTC. Amino acid sequence: CASSSGTREAEQFF.